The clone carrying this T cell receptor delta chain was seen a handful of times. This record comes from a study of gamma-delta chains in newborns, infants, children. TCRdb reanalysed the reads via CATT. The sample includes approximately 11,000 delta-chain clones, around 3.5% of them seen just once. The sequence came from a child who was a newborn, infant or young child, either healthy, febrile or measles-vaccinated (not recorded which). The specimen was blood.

CDR3 in amino acids: CALGALPFLGDTTDKLIF. CDR3 bases: TGTGCTCTTGGGGCCCTTCCTTTCTTGGGGGATACGACCGATAAACTCATCTTT. V is TRDV1 and J is TRDJ1; 11 bases match TRDD3. The germline V gene has CDR1 TSWWSYY and CDR2 QGS. V was clipped by 4 bases and J by 2 bases; unmatched bases: 12. The CDR3 consists of 18 residues.